Shown below are 23 T cell receptor beta chains from a single sample sequenced in a study of shared clonotypes between healthy human individuals. Repertoires were generated with immunoSEQ multiplex PCR, while TCRdb's copy carries only in-frame clones and drops some. The data hold roughly 2.6 million clones, with approximately 94% observed a single time. Sequencing was performed on naive CD4+ T cells sorted from blood. Indicated subset: CD45RA+ positively selected. These receptors all stem from a man between 18 and 35 years old in good health.

V is TRBV10-1 and J is TRBJ2-5, with 10 bases lining up with TRBD2. The CDR3 consists of 15 residues. The junction had 3 bases not matched to a gene; V was cut back by 2 bases and J by 3 bases. Germline V gene data show CDR1 as WNHNN and CDR2 as SYGVQD (reference sequence). CDR3 in DNA: TGCGCCAGCAGTGAGGGTGGACTAGCGGAAGAGACCCAGTACTTC. Its translation: CASSEGGLAEETQYF.

The chain combines TRBV6-5 with TRBJ1-1, with D perhaps TRBD1 (6 bases). CDR3 length: 14 residues. CDR1 is MNHEY, CDR2 SVGAGI, per germline. Trimming shortened V by 6 bases and J by 4 bases, and 15 bases separated the two germline ends. The CDR3, as DNA: TGTGCCAGCAGAAACGACAGGTTGCCCACTGAAGCTTTCTTT. Protein: CASRNDRLPTEAFF.

The gene calls are TRBV30 and TRBJ1-2, with D possibly TRBD1 on 6 matching bases. Germline V CDR1 and CDR2: GTSNPN, SVGIG (reference sequence). The CDR3 contains 12 residues. V was trimmed by 4 bases and J by 8 bases, leaving 14 bases between them. CDR3 nucleotides: TGTGCCTGGACCTTACAGGGATACGGCTACACCTTC. The encoded protein is CAWTLQGYGYTF.

V usage is TRBV5-1 and J usage is TRBJ2-5; 8 bases fit TRBD2. Germline-derived CDR1 and CDR2 are SGHRS and YFSETQ. V was clipped by 1 base and J by 4 bases; unmatched bases: 6. CDR3 length equals 15 residues. CDR3 bases: TGCGCCAGCAGCTTGTTACCGGGGGGGCGAGAGACCCAGTACTTC. Its translation: CASSLLPGGRETQYF.

CDR3 loop: CASSMRTSGGSSYNEQFF. DNA of the CDR3: TGTGCCAGTAGTATGAGGACTAGCGGGGGGAGCTCCTACAATGAGCAGTTCTTC. The gene calls are TRBV19 and TRBJ2-1; TRBD2 agrees at 14 bases. Trimming took 3 bases from V and 0 from J; bases not matched to a gene: 4. The CDR3 is 18 residues long. Germline CDR1 is LNHDA and CDR2 is SQIVND (reference sequence).

V and J are TRBV2 and TRBJ2-3, with D maybe TRBD2 (6 bases). This CDR3 comprises 12 residues. Germline values: CDR1 SNHLY, CDR2 FYNNEI. Trimming removed 6 bases from V and 11 bases from J, with 15 bases in between. The CDR3 spells CASSVFSGGQYF. The CDR3 bases are TGTGCCAGCAGCGTCTTTTCCGGGGGGCAGTATTTT.

As to this clone: Distinct nucleotide sequences in the sample also encode this CDR3. This chain links TRBV6-4 with TRBJ2-2, with D perhaps matching TRBD1 (5 bases). There are 14 residues in the CDR3. Trimming left V 6 bases short and J 1 base short, with 9 bases between. Germline V lookup: CDR1 MRHNA, CDR2 SNTAGT. The CDR3 DNA sequence: TGTGCCAGCAGATCAACAGGGAACACCGGGGAGCTGTTTTTT. Residues: CASRSTGNTGELFF.

The V and J genes are TRBV6-1 and TRBJ2-7, with TRBD1 identical over 7 bases. Germline V lookup: CDR1 MNHNS, CDR2 SASEGT. V was clipped by 3 bases and J by 3 bases; unmatched bases: 11. This CDR3 comprises 16 residues. The CDR3: CASSDLPGQINYEQYF. CDR3 sequence (DNA): TGTGCCAGCAGTGATTTGCCGGGACAGATAAACTACGAGCAGTACTTC.

This chain connects TRBV5-1 to TRBJ2-5; 15 bases are shared with TRBD2. CDR1 is SGHRS, CDR2 YFSETQ, per germline. The CDR3 length is 17 residues. The V segment lost 0 bases and the J segment 1 base; nucleotides outside the gene matches: 1. The CDR3 bases are TGCGCCAGCAGCTTGGGGACTAGCGGGAGGGGCCAAGAGACCCAGTACTTC. It codes for CASSLGTSGRGQETQYF.

The chain links TRBV11-2 to TRBJ2-7; the match to TRBD2 covers 11 bases. There are 15 residues in the CDR3. Germline V gives CDR1 SGHAT, CDR2 FQNNGV. V shed 5 bases, J shed 2 bases, and the junction held 5 bases outside the gene matches. The CDR3 region has the DNA TGTGCCAGCAGCGACGGGACTAGCGGAGCCTACGAGCAGTACTTC. It is translated as CASSDGTSGAYEQYF.

The chain has TRBV5-1 and TRBJ2-2; D is perhaps TRBD1 or TRBD2 (6 bases each). In germline, CDR1 is SGHRS, CDR2 YFSETQ. This CDR3 has 15 residues. With 7 bases removed from V and 2 bases from J, the gap between germline ends came to 15 bases. This chain's CDR3 is CASSPQGGNTGELFF. The CDR3 nucleotides read TGCGCCAGCTCGCCACAGGGAGGTAACACCGGGGAGCTGTTTTTT. The full variable domain, completed using reference TRBV5-1 and TRBJ2-2, is KAGVTQTPRYLIKTRGQQVTLSCSPISGHRSVSWYQQTPGQGLQFLFEYFSETQRNKGNFPGRFSGRQFSNSRSEMNVSTLELGDSALYLCASSPQGGNTGELFFGEGSRLTVL.

J is TRBJ2-4 and V is TRBV5-1, with a possible D match to TRBD1 (5 bases). The CDR3 has 16 residues. V was trimmed by 4 bases and J by 0 bases, leaving 14 bases between them. Germline V gives CDR1 SGHRS, CDR2 YFSETQ. CDR3 sequence reads: CASSIDSLLAKNIQYF. Written as DNA, the CDR3 is TGCGCCAGCAGCATTGACAGTTTACTAGCCAAAAACATTCAGTACTTC.

The rearrangement links TRBV6-6 to TRBJ1-4; possible D gene TRBD1, 5 bases. Deletions cut 10 bases from V and 4 bases from J, with 10 bases between. Germline CDR1 is MNHNY and CDR2 is SVGAGI (reference sequence). CDR3 length equals 12 residues. CDR3 sequence reads: CAIRGGNEKLFF. DNA of the CDR3: TGTGCCATTCGGGGGGGTAATGAAAAACTGTTTTTT.

The gene calls are TRBV25-1 and TRBJ2-1; 9 bases are a match to TRBD1. Trimming at V came to 4 bases and at J to 1 base, leaving 2 bases not matched to a gene. This CDR3 spans 15 amino acids. The germline CDR1 and CDR2 sequences are MGHDK and SYGVNS. DNA of the CDR3: TGTGCCAGCAGTGCCGGACAGGGGTCCTACAATGAGCAGTTCTTC. Translated, it gives CASSAGQGSYNEQFF.

The genes are TRBV19 and TRBJ1-1, with D hard to call. V was clipped by 3 bases and J by 5 bases, with 16 bases between them. CDR3 length: 15 residues. Germline assignment: CDR1 LNHDA and CDR2 SQIVND (reference sequence). This chain's CDR3 is CASSILTPGRTEAFF. The CDR3 bases are TGTGCCAGTAGTATTCTTACCCCAGGTCGAACTGAAGCTTTCTTT.

The chain combines TRBV7-9 with TRBJ1-4; no clear D. Germline CDR1 is SEHNR and CDR2 is FQNEAQ (reference sequence). CDR3 size: 15 residues. V was pared by 2 bases and J by 7 bases, with 14 bases between. CDR3 region: CASSLNVGSGEKLFF. The CDR3, as DNA: TGTGCCAGCAGCTTAAATGTCGGCTCGGGTGAAAAACTGTTTTTT.

This clone was found once. As DNA, the CDR3 is TGTGCCAGCAGTGAAGGGGATCGTCTCCTTGGAAACACCATATATTTT. As protein: CASSEGDRLLGNTIYF. The V gene is TRBV2, the J gene TRBJ1-3; the D is unclear. Germline loops: CDR1 SNHLY, CDR2 FYNNEI. Trimming took 1 base from V and 3 from J, leaving 13 bases between them. The CDR3 has 16 residues. Full variable domain (remainder filled in from reference TRBV2 and TRBJ1-3): EPEVTQTPSHQVTQMGQEVILRCVPISNHLYFYWYRQILGQKVEFLVSFYNNEISEKSEIFDDQFSVERPDGSNFTLKIRSTKLEDSAMYFCASSEGDRLLGNTIYFGEGSWLTVV.

The rearrangement joins TRBV6-1 to TRBJ1-5; D gene ambiguous. V lost 5 bases to trimming and J lost 9 bases, with 14 bases between them. The CDR3 extends over 13 amino acids. In germline, CDR1 is MNHNS, CDR2 SASEGT. CDR3 sequence (DNA): TGTGCCAGCAGTATCCGGGATTTCAGGCCCCAGCATTTT. It yields the protein CASSIRDFRPQHF.

This chain joins TRBV5-5 and TRBJ2-5; D gene unclear. V was cut by 1 base and J by 5 bases, with 3 bases left in between. The CDR3 has 11 residues. Germline lookup yields CDR1 SGHKS and CDR2 YYEKEE (reference sequence). The CDR3 DNA sequence: TGTGCCAGCAGCTTGCTTGAGACCCAGTACTTC. This gives the protein CASSLLETQYF.

The chain employs TRBV7-9 and TRBJ2-2, with a weak D call TRBD2 (5 bases). Trimming took 4 bases from V and 4 from J, leaving 19 bases between them. Germline CDR1 is SEHNR and CDR2 is FQNEAQ (reference sequence). The CDR3 consists of 17 residues. The CDR3 region is CASSSTWETQVTGELFF. Written as DNA, the CDR3 is TGTGCCAGCAGCTCCACCTGGGAGACGCAAGTCACCGGGGAGCTGTTTTTT.

The genes are TRBV7-9 and TRBJ2-7; D tentatively fits TRBD1 or TRBD2 (5 bases each). Between the trimmed V and J ends, which lost 2 bases and 6 bases, there was a span of 14 bases. In germline, CDR1 is SEHNR, CDR2 FQNEAQ (reference sequence). This CDR3 region has 14 residues. The CDR3 nucleotides read TGTGCCAGCAGCTTATCGTGGGGGACCCTCGAGCAGTACTTC. Translated: CASSLSWGTLEQYF.

V and J are TRBV6-4 and TRBJ2-2; a weak D match, TRBD2 (5 bases). V lost 3 bases, J lost 4 bases, and 12 bases lay in between. The V gene's germline CDR1 is MRHNA and CDR2 SNTAGT. CDR3 length: 15 residues. The CDR3 DNA reads TGTGCCAGCAGTGAAGGTGTTGGAGGCACCGGGGAGCTGTTTTTT. Translated, it gives CASSEGVGGTGELFF.

The chain joins TRBV15 to TRBJ2-1, with D possibly called TRBD1 or TRBD2 (5 bases each). The CDR3 length is 15 residues. Germline CDR1 and CDR2: LNHNV and YYDKDF (reference sequence). The V gene lost 0 bases and the J gene lost 6 bases, with 12 bases spanning the gap. The CDR3 nucleotides read TGTGCCACCAGCAGAGAAACGGGACGGGCCAATGAGCAGTTCTTC. It translates to CATSRETGRANEQFF.